These T cell receptor beta chains were read from a single sample in a study of radiation and T cells in renal cell carcinoma. TCRdb's copy holds only in-frame clones and misses some; the assay was immunoSEQ multiplex PCR. The sample has about 49,000 clones; roughly 83% are singletons. Here the sequenced sample was blood, taken from a patient whose treatment included radiotherapy and nephrectomy. These receptors all come from a woman aged 70-85 years with renal cell carcinoma. Each CDR3 is given with its conserved first and last residue. A D gene is named only where the DNA matches it firmly. A clone size is listed for some rows: how often the clone was seen (once, few, many), or a class if it is expanded.

J gene,V gene,clone size,D gene,CDR3 protein,CDR3 DNA
TRBJ2-2,TRBV4-2,.,.,CASSQDGAGELFF,TGTGCCAGCAGCCAAGACGGTGCCGGGGAGCTGTTTTTT
TRBJ2-1,TRBV28,.,.,CASSLSYNEQFF,TGTGCCAGCAGTTTAAGCTACAATGAGCAGTTCTTC
TRBJ1-6,TRBV27,.,.,CASSFYGRNSPLHF,TGTGCCAGCAGTTTCTACGGCCGGAATTCACCCCTCCACTTT
TRBJ2-1,TRBV5-1,.,TRBD2,CASSPLTGEGEQFF,TGCGCCAGCAGCCCCTTGACGGGGGAGGGTGAGCAGTTCTTC
TRBJ2-7,TRBV7-9,.,TRBD1,CASSLTDRGLTYEQYF,TGTGCCAGCAGCTTAACCGACAGGGGGCTGACCTACGAGCAGTACTTC
TRBJ1-1,TRBV7-2,.,TRBD1,CASSLRRQGAEAFF,TGTGCCAGCAGCCTTAGAAGACAGGGGGCAGAAGCTTTCTTT
TRBJ1-6,TRBV2,.,.,CASLSGTGLHF,TGTGCCAGCCTTTCCGGGACCGGGCTCCACTTT
TRBJ2-4,TRBV20-1,.,.,CSASAPNIQYF,TGCAGTGCTAGCGCCCCTAACATTCAGTACTTC
TRBJ1-6,TRBV29-1,few,TRBD1,CSVRQGAKENSPLHF,TGCAGCGTAAGACAGGGGGCGAAGGAAAATTCACCCCTCCACTTT
TRBJ1-5,TRBV5-8,.,.,CASGVDSYQPQHF,TGTGCCAGCGGCGTTGACAGTTATCAGCCCCAGCATTTT
TRBJ1-2,TRBV9,.,.,CASSVEGRNYGYTF,TGTGCCAGCAGCGTAGAGGGGCGGAACTATGGCTACACCTTC